The subject of this entry is one T cell receptor beta chain. Its antigen is not identified. These data belong to a study of graft-versus-host responses after intestinal transplantation. Overall study context: Isolated intestinal, liver-intestinal, or multivisceral transplants were what recipients had. Tacrolimus plus steroids were given to all recipients for approximately three years, preceded by anti-thymocyte globulin induction. General study points: With peak circulating GvH clone levels came an association with early post-transplant HvG declines. GvH clones occurred in recipient marrow; some first appeared in ileum or blood.

V was trimmed by 9 bases and J by 0 bases, leaving 19 bases between them. This CDR3 comprises 16 residues. Germline-derived CDR1 and CDR2 are MNHNY and SVGAGI (reference sequence). TCRdb keeps only in-frame clones here, not all; method: immunoSEQ multiplex PCR. The sample consists of more than 95,000 clones, 90% of them appearing once. The V gene is TRBV6-6, the J gene TRBJ2-3, with D uncertain. The clonotype comes from a human donor who received an intestinal transplant. The sequenced sample was unstimulated CD4+ T cells sorted from spleen or lymph node cells, obtained before intestinal transplant. CDR3 coding DNA: TGTGCCAGTCTAGGCCTTCTTGCGAATAGCACAGATACGCAGTATTTT. It encodes CASLGLLANSTDTQYF.